These 16 T cell receptor beta chains came from one sample sequenced in a study of CD8 T cells in ankylosing spondylitis. Antigen specificity for these receptors is unknown. Findings of the study overall: A TCR beta motif of under 10 highly homologous variants appeared characteristic of ankylosing spondylitis blood.

TCRdb recomputed calls from the 5' RACE reads with MiXCR, one row per CDR3 protein. Of some 840,000 distinct CDR3 sequences in the sample, 10% to 15% were seen once. Sequenced: blood, either unsorted or a sorted T cell fraction (not recorded which). The receptor set was obtained from a male donor with ankylosing spondylitis.

This clonotype was recorded a few times. This sequence joins TRBV6-5 and TRBJ1-3, with TRBD1 matching over 7 bases. Germline-derived CDR1 and CDR2 are MNHEY and SVGAGI. Trimming took 0 bases from V and 0 from J; bases not matched to a gene: 5. CDR3 length equals 17 residues. The CDR3 here is CASSYSVGQSSGNTIYF. In DNA form, the CDR3 reads TGTGCCAGCAGTTACTCGGTGGGACAGTCCTCTGGAAACACCATATATTTT.

The rearrangement uses TRBV7-2 and TRBJ2-1; the D call may be TRBD1 or TRBD2 (5 bases each). The CDR3 has 15 residues. Trimming removed 6 bases from V and 0 bases from J, with 12 bases in between. The germline V gene has CDR1 SGHTA and CDR2 FQGNSA. The CDR3 loop reads CASRETGTSYNEQFF. CDR3 nucleotides: TGTGCCAGCAGAGAAACCGGGACCTCCTACAATGAGCAGTTCTTC.

This clonotype has only one observation. The CDR3 loop reads CASSQGLHNRYEQYF. Written as DNA, the CDR3 is TGCGCCAGCAGCCAAGGACTTCATAACCGCTACGAGCAGTACTTC. The chain carries TRBV4-3 and TRBJ2-7; D remains unclear. Looked up from germline, CDR1 is LGHNA and CDR2 is YSLEER. V was trimmed by 1 base and J by 3 bases, leaving 13 bases between them. This CDR3 has 15 amino acids.

This clonotype was seen a few times. This chain connects TRBV5-1 to TRBJ2-3; D is undetermined. Germline loops: CDR1 SGHRS, CDR2 YFSETQ. The CDR3 is made up of 16 amino acids. With 3 bases removed from V and 6 bases from J, the gap between germline ends came to 20 bases. The CDR3 bases are TGCGCCAGCAGCTCAACGGGTCGGCCCCCGGGTGATACGCAGTATTTT. Translating it yields CASSSTGRPPGDTQYF.

This clonotype was seen ten or more times. J is TRBJ2-3 and V is TRBV20-1, with D maybe TRBD2 (6 bases). The CDR3 has 13 amino acids. V shed 6 bases and J shed 3 bases, with 13 bases lying between them. CDR1 is DFQATT, CDR2 SNEGSKA, per germline (reference sequence). The CDR3 region has the DNA TGCAGTGCCCCCGTGGAGGGAACAGATACGCAGTATTTT. Translation: CSAPVEGTDTQYF.

The chain employs TRBV7-2 and TRBJ1-2, with 7 positions matching TRBD1. The V gene end was trimmed by 5 bases and the J gene end by 7 bases; junction bases not matched to a gene: 16. The CDR3 spans 16 residues. Germline V gene lookup returns CDR1 SGHTA and CDR2 FQGNSA. CDR3 protein: CASSPRTGTVYGGYTF. DNA of the CDR3: TGTGCCAGCAGCCCCCGGACCGGGACAGTCTATGGTGGCTACACCTTC.

The J gene is TRBJ2-1, the V gene TRBV20-1; 7 positions match TRBD2. The CDR3 is made up of 10 amino acids. With V trimmed by 4 bases and J by 12 bases, 3 bases remained unmatched. Per germline, CDR1 DFQATT and CDR2 SNEGSKA (reference sequence). As DNA, the CDR3 is TGCAGTGCTATGGCGGGAGTGCAGTTCTTC. Protein: CSAMAGVQFF.

The chain is built from TRBV5-1 and TRBJ2-7; 8 nucleotides align to TRBD1. Trimming cost V 6 bases and J 2 bases; bases outside gene matches: 10. The CDR3 consists of 15 residues. Germline CDR1 reads SGHRS; CDR2 reads YFSETQ. CDR3 coding DNA: TGCGCCAGCACAAATAGGGGACAGGAAACCTACGAGCAGTACTTC. It translates to CASTNRGQETYEQYF. Together with reference TRBV5-1 and TRBJ2-7, the CDR3 gives the full variable domain: KAGVTQTPRYLIKTRGQQVTLSCSPISGHRSVSWYQQTPGQGLQFLFEYFSETQRNKGNFPGRFSGRQFSNSRSEMNVSTLELGDSALYLCASTNRGQETYEQYFGPGTRLTVT.

The V gene is TRBV7-8, the J gene TRBJ2-3; TRBD2 matches at 9 bases. The CDR3 runs to 17 residues. Germline V CDR1 and CDR2: SGHVS, FQNEAQ. J lost 2 bases, V lost 1 base, and 7 bases had no gene match. CDR3 region: CASSLGPASGNTDTQYF. Written as DNA, the CDR3 is TGTGCCAGCAGCTTAGGTCCAGCTAGCGGGAACACAGATACGCAGTATTTT.

On this clonotype itself: An end of the junction does not agree with germline; a read error may underlie this. V is TRBV7-7 and J is TRBJ1-6; D gene uncertain. The CDR3 contains 13 residues. Germline CDR1 and CDR2: SSHAT and FNYEAQ (reference sequence). CDR3 sequence: CASSLESNSPLHF. CDR3 sequence (DNA): TGTGCTAGCAGCTTAGAAAGTAATTCACCCCTCCACTTT.

This clonotype was seen more than once but under ten times. The genes are TRBV20-1 and TRBJ1-4, with D possibly being TRBD1 (6 bases). From germline, CDR1 is DFQATT and CDR2 SNEGSKA (reference sequence). The ends were cut back, 3 bases at V and 10 bases at J, with 15 bases in the middle. CDR3 length: 13 residues. The CDR3 region is CSASRTVAGKLFF. In DNA, the CDR3 is TGCAGTGCTAGTAGGACAGTGGCAGGAAAACTGTTTTTT.

This chain joins TRBV6-1 and TRBJ2-7; D is ambiguous. The CDR3 is 14 amino acids. V was pared by 7 bases and J by 1 base, with 14 bases between. From germline, CDR1 is MNHNS and CDR2 SASEGT. CDR3 region: CASKRSHQSYEQYF. CDR3 bases: TGTGCCAGCAAGAGGTCACACCAATCCTACGAGCAGTACTTC.

V and J are TRBV5-6 and TRBJ1-4; the match to TRBD1 covers 7 bases. The CDR3 is 13 residues long. Per the germline V gene, CDR1 is SGHDT and CDR2 is YYEEEE. V was pared by 5 bases and J by 6 bases, with 4 bases of the junction left unmatched. The DNA for the CDR3 is TGTGCCAGCAGACAGGGGAGGTATGAAAAACTGTTTTTT. Amino acid sequence: CASRQGRYEKLFF.

This clonotype was counted only a few times. The chain carries TRBV20-1 and TRBJ1-5, with 8 bases lining up with TRBD1. Germline-derived CDR1 and CDR2 are DFQATT and SNEGSKA (reference sequence). There are 13 residues in the CDR3. After removal of 6 bases from V and 5 bases from J, the junction contained 6 bases not matched to a gene. CDR3 sequence: CSATDRGDQPQHF. DNA of the CDR3: TGCAGTGCAACAGACAGGGGTGATCAGCCCCAGCATTTT.

The chain links TRBV7-9 to TRBJ2-5; tentative D call: TRBD2 (5 bases). CDR1 and CDR2 from the germline V gene are SEHNR and FQNEAQ (reference sequence). The CDR3 totals 15 residues. Trimming left V 7 bases short and J 1 base short, with 16 bases between. CDR3 sequence reads: CASTLNLALQETQYF. CDR3 sequence (DNA): TGTGCCAGCACCCTCAATCTAGCTCTCCAAGAGACCCAGTACTTC.

At least ten counts were recorded for this clonotype. This chain joins TRBV20-1 and TRBJ2-1; 13 bases map to TRBD2. The ends lost 6 bases at V and 9 bases at J; junction bases unmatched: 11. The length of the CDR3 is 15 residues. Germline loops: CDR1 DFQATT, CDR2 SNEGSKA (reference sequence). As DNA, the CDR3 is TGCAGTGCCCCTGGGACTAGCGGGGATGCACCTGAGCAGTTCTTC. Protein: CSAPGTSGDAPEQFF.